Presented here are 11 T cell receptor beta chains from one specimen sequenced in a study of neurological immune-mediated disorders. TCRdb passed the 5' RACE reads through MiXCR, listing each CDR3 protein once. In the table there are approximately 130,000 distinct CDR3 sequences, roughly 3.2% of which are singletons. Sequences were obtained from PBMCs. The origin of the receptors is a woman between 25 and 40 years old with multiple sclerosis.

This clonotype was detected many times. The rearrangement uses TRBV20-1 and TRBJ2-1; 7 bases are shared with TRBD1. Germline CDR1 DFQATT, CDR2 SNEGSKA (reference sequence). This CDR3 has 14 residues. The V segment lost 3 bases and the J segment 2 bases; nucleotides outside the gene matches: 4. The CDR3 is CSASHRGAYNEQFF. For the CDR3, the DNA is TGCAGTGCTAGCCACAGGGGAGCCTACAATGAGCAGTTCTTC.

This clonotype was picked up one time. Just one base apart from a much larger clone, this may be a read error. This sequence joins TRBV12-3 or TRBV12-4 and TRBJ2-5; D might be TRBD1 or TRBD2, each matching 5 bases. The CDR3 totals 13 residues. The CDR3, as DNA: TGTGCCAGCAGTCGCAGCGAAGGGGAGACCAAGTACTTC. The encoded protein is CASSRSEGETKYF.

This clonotype was observed at least ten times. The rearrangement uses TRBV10-3 and TRBJ2-6; 9 nucleotides match TRBD1. This CDR3 is 17 amino acids long. The J segment lost 0 bases and the V segment lost 10 bases, leaving 10 bases of the junction unmatched. CDR1 and CDR2 from the germline V gene are ENHRY and SYGVKD. The CDR3 here is CASRSDRGNSGANVLTF. In nucleotides, the CDR3 is TGTGCCAGCCGATCGGACAGGGGAAACTCTGGGGCCAACGTCCTGACTTTC.

This clonotype has a count of ten or more. The V call is TRBV15, the J call TRBJ1-4; no reliable D call. Trimming took off 1 base at V and 0 bases at J, with 6 bases between the two ends. The germline gives CDR1 LNHNV, CDR2 YYDKDF (reference sequence). The CDR3 is made up of 15 amino acids. CDR3 coding DNA: TGTGCCACCAGCAGAGCGGTTGCAACTAATGAAAAACTGTTTTTT. It specifies CATSRAVATNEKLFF. The whole variable domain, remainder taken from reference TRBV15 and TRBJ1-4, is DAMVIQNPRYQVTQFGKPVTLSCSQTLNHNVMYWYQQKSSQAPKLLFHYYDKDFNNEADTPDNFQSRRPNTSFCFLDIRSPGLGDTAMYLCATSRAVATNEKLFFGSGTQLSVL.

This clonotype was observed at least ten times. V and J are TRBV7-9 and TRBJ2-7; 11 positions match TRBD2. Germline V CDR1 and CDR2: SEHNR, FQNEAQ (reference sequence). Losses at the gene ends were 5 bases for V and 7 bases for J; bases not matched to a gene: 10. The CDR3 is 15 residues long. CDR3 sequence: CASSLVTSGREEQYF. The CDR3 DNA reads TGTGCCAGCAGCCTTGTAACTAGCGGGAGAGAGGAGCAGTACTTC.

This clonotype has a count of ten or more. J is TRBJ1-2 and V is TRBV3-1; 10 bases map to TRBD1. Per germline, CDR1 LGHDT and CDR2 YNNKEL (reference sequence). This CDR3 is 15 amino acids long. Trimming cost V 4 bases and J 7 bases; bases outside gene matches: 9. CDR3 bases: TGTGCCAGCAGCCCCTCTTTCGGGACAGGGGTTGGCTACACCTTC. Translating it yields CASSPSFGTGVGYTF.

This clonotype was counted ten times or more. V gene TRBV5-5 combines with J gene TRBJ1-5; 10 bases agree with TRBD1. Germline V gene data show CDR1 as SGHKS and CDR2 as YYEKEE (reference sequence). The CDR3 consists of 17 residues. The V segment lost 4 bases and the J segment 5 bases; nucleotides outside the gene matches: 12. The CDR3 sequence is CASSRVPGQGSDQPQHF. The CDR3 DNA reads TGTGCCAGCAGCAGAGTTCCGGGACAGGGGTCGGATCAGCCCCAGCATTTT.

There are many counts of this clonotype. This chain uses TRBV7-2 with TRBJ2-3; tentative D call: TRBD2 (5 bases). V lost 4 bases, J lost 6 bases, and 14 bases lay in between. This CDR3 contains 14 residues. CDR1 is SGHTA and CDR2 is FQGNSA in the germline V gene. The CDR3 bases are TGTGCCAGCAGCTCCGGACTTCTGCCTGATACGCAGTATTTT. Protein product: CASSSGLLPDTQYF.

This clonotype came up many times. The V call is TRBV4-1, the J call TRBJ2-1; D is perhaps TRBD2 (6 bases). Trimming shortened V by 2 bases and J by 14 bases, and 31 bases separated the two germline ends. The CDR3 contains 18 residues. Germline CDR1 reads MGHRA; CDR2 reads YSYEKL. For the CDR3, the DNA is TGCGCCAGCAGCCAAACCCTTGAATACTTCAAGGAGGGGAAAGGGGAGTTCTTC. It yields the protein CASSQTLEYFKEGKGEFF.

There are a few counts of this clonotype. This chain's CDR3 is CASSPDQNTEAFF. CDR3 nucleotide sequence: TGTGCCAGCTCACCAGACCAGAACACTGAAGCTTTCTTT. The genes are TRBV18 and TRBJ1-1; D not certain. This CDR3 spans 13 amino acids. Germline lookup yields CDR1 KGHSH and CDR2 LQKENI. V lost 2 bases and J 1 base, leaving 5 bases between the germline ends.

This clonotype has a count of ten or more. The J gene is TRBJ1-5, the V gene TRBV15; D remains unclear. Germline CDR1 is LNHNV and CDR2 is YYDKDF (reference sequence). The CDR3 consists of 15 residues. Trimming pared 3 bases from V and 3 bases from J, leaving 12 bases between. CDR3 sequence: CATSRDDKNNQPQHF. The CDR3, as DNA: TGTGCCACCAGCAGGGACGACAAGAACAATCAGCCCCAGCATTTT.